A single sample gave rise to the 27 T cell receptor beta chains below, sequenced in a study of T cell responses to AZD1222 COVID-19 vaccine (dated by TCRdb to the early 2020s). The intended sense of this specimen's time point label: baseline before first vaccination. Library construction relied on the immunoSEQ multiplex PCR assay. TCRdb obtained this table from immuneACCESS and retained in-frame rearrangements with V and J assigned. These tables miss some clones; where compared with another copy, unresolved V genes account for less than half of the shortfall, and the remainder is unexplained. This sample holds roughly 150,000 clones; around 88% were observed only once. The top ten constitute under 2.5% of the sample. The sample was peripheral blood, taken on day 0 of AZD1222 vaccination. The receptors come from an adult in good health.

The chain combines TRBV2 with TRBJ1-4, with a weak D call TRBD1 (5 bases). V was shortened by 7 bases and J by 1 base, with 13 bases between the two germline ends. Germline lookup yields CDR1 SNHLY and CDR2 FYNNEI. The CDR3 totals 15 residues. CDR3 coding DNA: TGTGCCAGCATCCCATGGCAGGGAACTAATGAAAAACTGTTTTTT. Translation gives CASIPWQGTNEKLFF. The entire variable domain, with the rest obtained from reference TRBV2 and TRBJ1-4, is as follows: EPEVTQTPSHQVTQMGQEVILRCVPISNHLYFYWYRQILGQKVEFLVSFYNNEISEKSEIFDDQFSVERPDGSNFTLKIRSTKLEDSAMYFCASIPWQGTNEKLFFGSGTQLSVL.

V is TRBV6-5 and J is TRBJ1-2, with a tentative D call TRBD1 (6 bases). The CDR3 sequence is 13 residues long. The V end lost 8 bases, the J end lost 2 bases, and 12 bases lay between the germline ends. Germline V gene lookup returns CDR1 MNHEY and CDR2 SVGAGI. The CDR3 sequence: CASQRGGNYGYTF. The CDR3 bases are TGTGCCAGCCAGAGAGGGGGGAACTATGGCTACACCTTC.

CDR3 amino acids: CASSRTGMTEAFF. DNA for the CDR3: TGTGCCAGCAGCCGGACAGGTATGACTGAAGCTTTCTTT. This chain connects TRBV6-5 to TRBJ1-1; TRBD1 agrees at 7 bases. V dropped 6 bases and J dropped 5; count of bases not matched to a gene: 6. The germline V gene encodes CDR1 MNHEY and CDR2 SVGAGI. The CDR3 sequence is 13 residues long.

Comment on this clone: Other DNA sequences from this sample encode an identical CDR3 as well. The rearrangement uses TRBV5-1 and TRBJ2-5; 9 bases align to TRBD2. V shed 0 bases, J shed 4 bases, and the junction held 4 bases outside the gene matches. Germline CDR1 and CDR2: SGHRS and YFSETQ. This CDR3 is built from 15 residues. CDR3 sequence reads: CASSLGSSGIETQYF. The CDR3 DNA reads TGCGCCAGCAGCTTGGGTTCTAGCGGGATAGAGACCCAGTACTTC.

This clone was seen once. V usage is TRBV6-5 and J usage is TRBJ1-2, with TRBD1 matching 7 bases. CDR1 MNHEY and CDR2 SVGAGI come from the germline V gene. With 0 bases clipped from V and 4 bases from J, the junction kept 2 bases outside the gene matches. The length of the CDR3 is 14 residues. The CDR3 region is CASSYSAGGYGYTF. The CDR3 coding sequence is TGTGCCAGCAGTTACTCGGCAGGGGGCTATGGCTACACCTTC.

The gene calls are TRBV27 and TRBJ1-2; no clear D gene. CDR1 is MNHEY and CDR2 is SMNVEV in the germline V gene (reference sequence). There are 16 residues in the CDR3. V was clipped by 3 bases and J by 1 base, with 15 bases between them. This chain's CDR3 is CASSFSPGGGNYGYTF. The CDR3 DNA sequence: TGTGCCAGCAGTTTTAGCCCCGGAGGAGGTAACTATGGCTACACCTTC.

The rearrangement links TRBV11-2 to TRBJ1-4; tentatively, D is TRBD1 (6 bases). V was trimmed by 2 bases and J by 3 bases, leaving 13 bases between them. This CDR3 is built from 16 residues. CDR1 SGHAT and CDR2 FQNNGV come from the germline V gene. The CDR3 protein is CASSLRGKVANEKLFF. CDR3 nucleotides: TGTGCCAGCAGCTTAAGGGGGAAGGTAGCTAATGAAAAACTGTTTTTT.

This clone has just one count. The gene calls are TRBV10-3 and TRBJ2-1, with 9 bases lining up with TRBD2. CDR1 ENHRY and CDR2 SYGVKD come from the germline V gene. V dropped 8 bases and J dropped 9; count of bases not matched to a gene: 14. The CDR3 totals 15 residues. The CDR3 nucleotides read TGTGCCATCGGGGCGTCGGGACTAGCTGTAGGTGAGCAGTTCTTC. It specifies CAIGASGLAVGEQFF.

The gene calls are TRBV28 and TRBJ1-5; D is perhaps TRBD1 (6 bases). The ends were cut back, 6 bases at V and 9 bases at J, with 24 bases in the middle. This CDR3 region has 16 residues. The V gene's germline CDR1 is MDHEN and CDR2 SYDVKM. The chain's CDR3 is CASRVGGGAPMGPQHF. For the CDR3, the DNA is TGTGCCAGCAGGGTTGGGGGCGGGGCACCGATGGGGCCCCAGCATTTT.

There are a few counts of this clone. This sequence joins TRBV28 and TRBJ2-4; 12 nucleotides agree with TRBD1. The CDR3 has 15 residues. The germline V gene encodes CDR1 MDHEN and CDR2 SYDVKM. Germline trimming cut 3 bases from V and 6 bases from J; bases unmatched to any gene: 3. The CDR3 bases are TGTGCCAGCAGTTTGGGACAGGGGGCGTTAAACATTCAGTACTTC. Residues: CASSLGQGALNIQYF. The complete variable domain, with remaining parts taken from reference TRBV28 and TRBJ2-4, reads DVKVTQSSRYLVKRTGEKVFLECVQDMDHENMFWYRQDPGLGLRLIYFSYDVKMKEKGDIPEGYSVSREKKERFSLILESASTNQTSMYLCASSLGQGALNIQYFGAGTRLSVL.

The chain couples TRBV6-5 to TRBJ1-2; the D gene is possibly TRBD1 (5 bases). The CDR3 is 15 amino acids. Per the germline V gene, CDR1 is MNHEY and CDR2 is SVGAGI. V was pared by 1 base and J by 4 bases, with 13 bases between. The CDR3 DNA follows: TGTGCCAGCAGTTACTTAGGGCAGGGAGCCTATGGCTACACCTTC. Amino acid sequence: CASSYLGQGAYGYTF.

Comments on this clone: Other DNA sequences in the same sample also yield this CDR3. CDR3 residues: CASSLSAANTEAFF. CDR3 bases: TGCGCCAGCAGCTTATCGGCAGCGAACACTGAAGCTTTCTTT. V usage is TRBV5-1 and J usage is TRBJ1-1; D ambiguous. The V gene lost 2 bases and the J gene lost 1 base, with 9 bases spanning the gap. This CDR3 is built from 14 residues. From germline, CDR1 is SGHRS and CDR2 YFSETQ.

The V gene is TRBV27, the J gene TRBJ2-2; D unresolved. This CDR3 is built from 14 residues. Trimming removed 3 bases from V and 6 bases from J, with 11 bases in between. Germline assignment: CDR1 MNHEY and CDR2 SMNVEV (reference sequence). CDR3 DNA: TGTGCCAGCAGTTTCCTCGTTCCCGCCGGGGAGCTGTTTTTT. It specifies CASSFLVPAGELFF.

The chain recombines TRBV30 with TRBJ2-2; D ambiguous. Germline CDR1 is GTSNPN and CDR2 is SVGIG (reference sequence). CDR3 size: 13 residues. V was pared by 4 bases and J by 4 bases, with 10 bases between. The chain's CDR3 is CAWKESGTGELFF. CDR3 nucleotide sequence: TGTGCCTGGAAAGAATCGGGCACCGGGGAGCTGTTTTTT.

The CDR3 region has the DNA TGTGCCAGCAAGTTTAGCGGGTCTTCCTACAATGAGCAGTTCTTC. Translated: CASKFSGSSYNEQFF. This chain connects TRBV28 to TRBJ2-1; TRBD2 agrees at 7 bases. There are 15 residues in the CDR3. J gave up 1 base and V 7 bases, and 7 bases lay outside the gene matches. Per the germline V gene, CDR1 is MDHEN and CDR2 is SYDVKM.

V and J are TRBV19 and TRBJ1-1, with D unresolved. Germline assignment: CDR1 LNHDA and CDR2 SQIVND (reference sequence). This CDR3 contains 13 residues. V lost 4 bases and J lost 0, with 6 bases in between. The CDR3: CASSNLVNTEAFF. CDR3 in DNA: TGTGCCAGTAGTAATCTGGTGAACACTGAAGCTTTCTTT.

The chain carries TRBV6-4 and TRBJ1-1; maybe TRBD1 (5 bases). This CDR3 comprises 13 residues. Germline V gene lookup returns CDR1 MRHNA and CDR2 SNTAGT. V lost 2 bases to trimming and J lost 2 bases, with 6 bases between them. CDR3 protein: CASSDRDNTEAFF. In DNA form, the CDR3 reads TGTGCCAGCAGTGACCGGGACAACACTGAAGCTTTCTTT.

A word on this clone: At the DNA level, this CDR3 is encoded by other sequences in the same sample as well. The J gene is TRBJ2-5, the V gene TRBV6-2 or TRBV6-3, with D unclear. V lost 2 bases, J lost 1 base, and 2 bases lay in between. The CDR3 loop spans 12 amino acids. Looked up from germline, CDR1 is MNHEY and CDR2 is SVGEGT. CDR3 loop: CASSYPQETQYF. The CDR3 DNA reads TGTGCCAGCAGTTACCCCCAAGAGACCCAGTACTTC.

The gene calls are TRBV5-4 and TRBJ1-4; 9 nucleotides agree with TRBD1. The junction had 4 bases not matched to a gene; V was cut back by 4 bases and J by 3 bases. CDR1 SGHNT and CDR2 YYREEE come from the germline V gene (reference sequence). CDR3 size: 15 residues. The CDR3 DNA reads as TGTGCCAGCAGCGGAGGACAGGGGCCTAATGAAAAACTGTTTTTT. This sequence encodes CASSGGQGPNEKLFF.

V usage is TRBV28 and J usage is TRBJ2-7, with unresolved D. Germline V gene data show CDR1 as MDHEN and CDR2 as SYDVKM. The CDR3 is made up of 12 amino acids. Trimming pared 4 bases from V and 4 bases from J, leaving 8 bases between. The CDR3 sequence: CASSSTPYEQYF. The CDR3 DNA is TGTGCCAGCAGTTCGACGCCATACGAGCAGTACTTC.

The CDR3 loop reads CASSVGGTVDSPLHF. The DNA for the CDR3 is TGTGCCAGCAGCGTAGGTGGGACAGTTGATTCACCCCTCCACTTT. The chain is built from TRBV9 and TRBJ1-6; the match to TRBD1 covers 7 bases. The CDR3 covers 15 residues. V shed 0 bases and J 8 bases; nucleotides not matched to a gene: 5. Germline V gene lookup returns CDR1 SGDLS and CDR2 YYNGEE. Full variable domain (rest looked up from reference TRBV9 and TRBJ1-6): DSGVTQTPKHLITATGQRVTLRCSPRSGDLSVYWYQQSLDQGLQFLIQYYNGEERAKGNILERFSAQQFPDLHSELNLSSLELGDSALYFCASSVGGTVDSPLHFGNGTRLTVT.

The CDR3 loop reads CAATPGQDYEQYF. The CDR3 DNA follows: TGTGCCGCGACGCCGGGACAAGACTACGAGCAGTACTTC. The chain recombines TRBV2 with TRBJ2-7; tentative D call: TRBD1 (6 bases). V lost 11 bases to trimming and J lost 3 bases, with 17 bases between them. Germline CDR1 reads SNHLY; CDR2 reads FYNNEI. This CDR3 has 13 residues.

This chain uses TRBV24-1 with TRBJ2-5; TRBD2 matches 10 bases. The CDR3 is 14 amino acids. The junction had 6 bases not matched to a gene; V was cut back by 7 bases and J by 5 bases. Germline CDR1 and CDR2: KGHDR and SFDVKD. CDR3 nucleotide sequence: TGTGCCACCAGCGGCGGTAGCGGGAGGGAGACCCAGTACTTC. Its translation is CATSGGSGRETQYF.

This sequence joins TRBV19 and TRBJ1-2, with D maybe TRBD1 (6 bases). The germline CDR1 and CDR2 sequences are LNHDA and SQIVND (reference sequence). V shed 6 bases and J shed 2 bases, with 16 bases lying between them. This CDR3 region has 15 residues. The CDR3 reads CASSPGAGRNYGYTF. The CDR3 DNA sequence: TGTGCCAGTAGCCCGGGGGCAGGGAGGAACTATGGCTACACCTTC.

This chain connects TRBV4-3 to TRBJ1-5, with a possible D match to TRBD1 (6 bases). Germline values: CDR1 LGHNA, CDR2 YSLEER. V was clipped by 3 bases and J by 4 bases, with 13 bases between them. The CDR3 has 15 residues. CDR3 nucleotide sequence: TGCGCCAGCAGCCAGGCCCGGGACAAAAATCAGCCCCAGCATTTT. Translating it yields CASSQARDKNQPQHF.

The V gene is TRBV10-1, the J gene TRBJ2-5; D might be TRBD2 (6 bases). The CDR3 extends over 13 amino acids. V was shortened by 7 bases and J by 2 bases, with 11 bases between the two germline ends. Germline assignment: CDR1 WNHNN and CDR2 SYGVQD (reference sequence). This CDR3 is CASTPEGQETQYF. The CDR3 DNA follows: TGCGCCAGCACCCCGGAGGGGCAAGAGACCCAGTACTTC.

V gene TRBV7-2 combines with J gene TRBJ1-2; possibly TRBD1 for D (6 bases). This CDR3 is 13 amino acids long. Germline V gene data show CDR1 as SGHTA and CDR2 as FQGNSA. V was clipped by 1 base and J by 4 bases, with 7 bases between them. The DNA of the CDR3 is TGTGCCAGCAGCTTAGACAGGGCCTATGGCTACACCTTC. Protein: CASSLDRAYGYTF.